This T cell receptor (beta chain) was identified during a study of blood T cell repertoires in COVID-19. Profiled with immunoSEQ multiplex PCR; TCRdb holds only in-frame clones, not every one. The repertoire holds about 190,000 clones, with roughly nine tenths as singletons. Germline V gene data show CDR1 as MNHEY and CDR2 as SVGEGT. The CDR3 sequence is 18 residues long. V was clipped by 2 bases and J by 7 bases, with 26 bases between them. J is TRBJ2-5 and V is TRBV6-2 or TRBV6-3, with D perhaps matching TRBD2 (5 bases). This clonotype was obtained from a young man with acute or convalescent COVID-19. The sequenced sample was peripheral blood. The chain's CDR3 is CASSYDTALAILRGTQYF. CDR3 DNA: TGTGCCAGCAGTTACGATACAGCGCTCGCCATCCTCCGGGGGACCCAGTACTTC.